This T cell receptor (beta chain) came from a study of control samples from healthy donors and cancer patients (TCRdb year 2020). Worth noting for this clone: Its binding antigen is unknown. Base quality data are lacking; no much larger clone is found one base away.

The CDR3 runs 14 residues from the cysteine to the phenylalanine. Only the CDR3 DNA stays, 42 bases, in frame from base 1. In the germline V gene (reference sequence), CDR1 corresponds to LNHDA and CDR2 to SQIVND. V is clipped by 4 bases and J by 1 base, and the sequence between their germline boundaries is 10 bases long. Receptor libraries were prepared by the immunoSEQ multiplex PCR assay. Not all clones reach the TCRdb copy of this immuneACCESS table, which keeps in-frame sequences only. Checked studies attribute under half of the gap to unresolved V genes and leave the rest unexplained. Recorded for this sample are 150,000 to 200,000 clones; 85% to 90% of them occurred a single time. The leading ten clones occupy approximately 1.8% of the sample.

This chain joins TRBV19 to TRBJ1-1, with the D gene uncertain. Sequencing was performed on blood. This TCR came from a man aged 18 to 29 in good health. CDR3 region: CASSNLAGNTEAFF. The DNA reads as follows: TGTGCCAGTAGTAATCTGGCAGGGAACACTGAAGCTTTCTTT.